The 14 T cell receptor beta chains reported below all come from one sample, sequenced in a study of Ad26.COV2.S vaccination and SARS-CoV-2 variants (dated by TCRdb to about 2021). Per the publication, the treatment or condition label means: roughly 18 received Ad26.COV2.S at low or high dose, single or two shots; roughly five received placebo; per-sample allocation not given. Repertoires of vaccine and placebo recipients were sequenced from samples collected on day 63 after the first injection. The library was prepared using the immunoSEQ multiplex PCR assay. The immuneACCESS repertoire file appears here via TCRdb, limited to in-frame rearrangements. These files lack a portion of the clones; in checked studies, under half of the deficit traces to unresolved V genes, and the cause of the others is not known. The sample has over 450,000 clones on record, about 89% of them singletons. The top ten constitute about 1.5% of the sample.

The sequenced sample was peripheral blood, obtained in a trial of Ad26.COV2.S vaccine versus placebo. These receptor sequences come from a person between 18 and 65 years old who received the Ad26.COV2.S COVID-19 vaccine or a placebo.

The rearrangement uses TRBV5-1 and TRBJ2-1; 8 bases map to TRBD2. Germline V CDR1 and CDR2: SGHRS, YFSETQ. The CDR3 spans 17 residues. V was clipped by 1 base and J by 0 bases; unmatched bases: 6. CDR3 residues: CASSLKGSGSSYNEQFF. CDR3 DNA sequence: TGCGCCAGCAGCTTGAAGGGGAGCGGGAGCTCCTACAATGAGCAGTTCTTC.

This chain uses TRBV5-1 with TRBJ2-1; tentative D call: TRBD2 (6 bases). The CDR3 has 17 residues. Germline CDR1 reads SGHRS; CDR2 reads YFSETQ. V lost 2 bases, J lost 0 bases, and 15 bases lay in between. The CDR3 loop reads CASSFRGWETSYNEQFF. The CDR3 coding sequence is TGCGCCAGCAGCTTTCGGGGGTGGGAGACCTCCTACAATGAGCAGTTCTTC. Based on the CDR3 plus reference TRBV5-1 and TRBJ2-1, the full variable domain is KAGVTQTPRYLIKTRGQQVTLSCSPISGHRSVSWYQQTPGQGLQFLFEYFSETQRNKGNFPGRFSGRQFSNSRSEMNVSTLELGDSALYLCASSFRGWETSYNEQFFGPGTRLTVL.

This clone came up once. The CDR3 region is CASSLSQGYGYTF. DNA of the CDR3: TGTGCCAGCAGCTTGAGCCAGGGCTATGGCTACACCTTC. The chain employs TRBV5-8 and TRBJ1-2; D is possibly TRBD1 (5 bases). Germline V CDR1 and CDR2: SGHTS, YDEGEE. The CDR3 is made up of 13 amino acids. The germline V and J ends were trimmed by 1 base and 4 bases, with 8 bases remaining between them.

The chain carries TRBV5-4 and TRBJ2-7, with D unresolved. V gave up 1 base and J gave up 6 bases, with 8 bases separating them. Germline lookup yields CDR1 SGHNT and CDR2 YYREEE (reference sequence). The CDR3 length is 12 residues. CDR3 region: CASSLPYGEQYF. CDR3 in DNA: TGTGCCAGCAGCTTGCCGTACGGCGAGCAGTACTTC.

This clone was detected a few times. The chain couples TRBV4-1 to TRBJ2-2; 12 bases fit TRBD1. CDR1 MGHRA and CDR2 YSYEKL come from the germline V gene. V shed 2 bases, J shed 7 bases, and the junction held 8 bases outside the gene matches. The CDR3 loop spans 17 amino acids. This CDR3 is CASSQTSGQGADGELFF. CDR3 nucleotides: TGCGCCAGCAGCCAAACCTCGGGACAGGGGGCCGACGGGGAGCTGTTTTTT.

This clone was picked up one time. The chain combines TRBV18 with TRBJ1-4; D is possibly TRBD1 (5 bases). V was trimmed by 6 bases and J by 6 bases, leaving 11 bases between them. CDR1 KGHSH and CDR2 LQKENI come from the germline V gene. The length of the CDR3 is 13 residues. CDR3 nucleotide sequence: TGTGCCAGCTCCAGCATGGGGGATGAAAAACTGTTTTTT. Its translation is CASSSMGDEKLFF.

The chain uses TRBV12-3 or TRBV12-4 and TRBJ1-1; no clear D gene. Trimming removed 1 base from V and 2 bases from J, with 5 bases in between. The CDR3 is 13 residues long. The CDR3 nucleotides are TGTGCCAGCAGTTTAGGTCCTAACACTGAAGCTTTCTTT. Encoded protein: CASSLGPNTEAFF.

The chain recombines TRBV11-2 with TRBJ2-7; the D gene is possibly TRBD1 (6 bases). This CDR3 has 15 amino acids. Trimming took off 5 bases at V and 6 bases at J, with 20 bases between the two ends. Germline V gene sequence: CDR1 SGHAT, CDR2 FQNNGV. The CDR3 sequence is CASSIATDGGGEQYF. For the CDR3, the DNA is TGTGCCAGCAGCATAGCGACAGATGGGGGCGGCGAGCAGTACTTC.

In nucleotides, the CDR3 is TGTGCCAGCAGCGTGGGACTAGCGAGGGCAGATACGCAGTATTTT. This gives the protein CASSVGLARADTQYF. The rearrangement links TRBV9 to TRBJ2-3; TRBD2 matches 10 bases. The junction had 4 bases not matched to a gene; V was cut back by 2 bases and J by 4 bases. This CDR3 has 15 residues. Germline CDR1 SGDLS, CDR2 YYNGEE.

The sample holds one count of this clone. The chain joins TRBV3-1 (or the pseudogene TRBV3-2) to TRBJ2-5; D may correspond to TRBD1 or TRBD2 (7 bases each). Germline CDR1 and CDR2: LGHDT and YNNKEL (reference sequence). The CDR3 contains 14 residues. The V gene lost 4 bases and the J gene lost 7 bases, with 16 bases spanning the gap. Here the CDR3 reads CASSPPGGERTQYF. CDR3 sequence (DNA): TGTGCCAGCAGCCCACCAGGGGGGGAGCGGACCCAGTACTTC.

This chain joins TRBV13 and TRBJ1-1; 7 bases are a match to TRBD1. After removal of 9 bases from V and 7 bases from J, the junction contained 17 bases not matched to a gene. CDR3 size: 15 residues. The germline CDR1 and CDR2 sequences are PRHDT and FYEKMQ (reference sequence). The CDR3 protein is CASSPTRQGAYEAFF. CDR3 in DNA: TGTGCCAGTTCACCCACCAGACAGGGAGCCTATGAAGCTTTCTTT.

V usage is TRBV30 and J usage is TRBJ1-1; D gene ambiguous. V was pared by 3 bases and J by 3 bases, with 11 bases between. Germline assignment: CDR1 GTSNPN and CDR2 SVGIG (reference sequence). CDR3 length: 13 residues. CDR3 loop: CAWRTSLHTEAFF. CDR3 DNA: TGTGCCTGGAGAACGTCCCTACACACTGAAGCTTTCTTT.

This clone occurred a few times. V and J are TRBV7-9 and TRBJ2-7, with D unclear. The CDR3 length is 15 residues. V lost 5 bases to trimming and J lost 0 bases, with 14 bases between them. CDR1 is SEHNR and CDR2 is FQNEAQ in the germline V gene (reference sequence). CDR3 nucleotide sequence: TGTGCCAGCAGCCCTCCGGCCTCCTCCTCCTACGAGCAGTACTTC. Its protein product is CASSPPASSSYEQYF. Using reference TRBV7-9 and TRBJ2-7 for the parts outside the CDR3, the full variable domain is DTGVSQNPRHKITKRGQNVTFRCDPISEHNRLYWYRQTLGQGPEFLTYFQNEAQLEKSRLLSDRFSAERPKGSFSTLEIQRTEQGDSAMYLCASSPPASSSYEQYFGPGTRLTVT.

The V gene is TRBV9, the J gene TRBJ2-7; maybe TRBD2 (5 bases). Germline CDR1 SGDLS, CDR2 YYNGEE. V dropped 4 bases and J dropped 0 bases, with 14 bases sitting between them. The CDR3 length is 15 residues. The CDR3 DNA reads as TGTGCCAGCAGCCCTACTCTGGGGAGCTCCTACGAGCAGTACTTC. Translation: CASSPTLGSSYEQYF.